The clone carrying this TCR beta chain was counted at least ten times. Its target is not known. MiXCR, applied by TCRdb to the RT-PCR reads, yields one record per CDR3 protein. Seen here are 400,000 to 550,000 distinct CDR3 sequences, 25% observed once, and the top ten hold 1.9%. The entry originates in a study of response to subunit inactivated influenza vaccine. Germline-derived CDR1 and CDR2 are DFQATT and SNEGSKA (reference sequence). The CDR3 contains 15 residues. V lost 3 bases to trimming and J lost 4 bases, with 19 bases between them. Study-level points and caveats: Authors suggested that a seasonal influenza vaccination recruits few new T cells each time.

Sequencing was performed on CD4+ T cells sorted from PBMCs, taken more than 4 days after vaccination. The V and J genes are TRBV20-1 and TRBJ2-7; TRBD2 is a possible D gene (6 bases). The receptor's source is a man aged 45-65 years who received an inactivated influenza vaccine. The CDR3 DNA is TGCAGTGCTAGGAAGAGGAGGAGGGAAAAATACGAGCAGTACTTC. Translated: CSARKRRREKYEQYF.